The text below deals with one T cell receptor beta chain. What antigen it recognizes has not been identified. No base quality values were provided; no much bigger clone lies one nucleotide off. These data come from a study of shared clonotypes between healthy human individuals (TCRdb year 2020). In terms of the full investigation: Three men and a couple of women, aged 18 to 49 years, made up the cohort. For each donor, CD4 naive and CD4 memory were each run on three plates, CD8 naive on two plates, and CD8 memory on one plate. To estimate repertoire size and how much clonotypes are shared between individuals, the study performed deep sequencing of blood TCR repertoires from five healthy adults. To increase sequencing depth and limit assay-specific biases, different laboratories used diverse techniques to prepare libraries and sequence TCR repertoires. Per donor, leukapheresis produced somewhere between about 0.8 and 9 billion PBMCs.

CD8 naive samples were obtained by positive selection for CCR7 among CD45RO-negative cells, yielding a CD45RA+CCR7+ population from which TemRA cells were excluded. Donors were healthy HIV-negative adults with no recently reported acute infections or vaccinations. Only Caucasian adults living in Nashville, Tennessee, USA were represented among the donors. Blood was obtained by leukapheresis, after which PBMCs were separated by Ficoll-Histopaque density gradient centrifugation and cryopreserved in liquid nitrogen vapor phase. Purity and quantity of every magnetically sorted T cell population were checked by analytical flow cytometry. From each sorted fraction, genomic DNA was isolated and quantified by UV absorbance on a Nanodrop 2000c. Points the paper makes about the study in general: Incomplete sequencing was indicated by rarefaction of sorted-subset datasets, despite the large sequencing depth. Estimated clonotype richness was generally larger for naive than for memory subsets. Only blood was sampled, and tissue TCR repertoires likely differ from those in blood. Pairwise subsampling led to the expectation that sequencing depth would affect the degree of clonotype sharing among donors. Clonotypes shared by all four sorted-subset donors showed higher generation probabilities than non-shared clonotypes. When a few donors were compared, the shared fraction of clonotypes was about 5% for naive CD4, roughly 3.3% for naive CD8, about 2.5% for memory CD4, and 0.4% for memory CD8. The genetic and exposure-history diversity represented was limited by the small number of donors.

Using the deep immunoSEQ assay, TCR CDR3 regions were amplified from genomic DNA by multiplex PCR. For each cell subset, the extracted genomic DNA was distributed evenly across all wells of several immunoSEQ 96-well plates, and each plate served as one replicate. For sorted subsets, 200 ng of genomic DNA, equivalent to about 30,000 T cell genomes, went into each replicate PCR. Purified libraries were quantified with a Qubit 3.0 fluorometer, sized on a Bioanalyzer 2100, and re-quantified with the KAPA Library Quantification kit. Every immunoSEQ 96-well plate was sequenced on a dedicated single-read 150-cycle Illumina NextSeq 550 flow cell. On the authors' methods: Because only junctional sequences without quality scores were contained in the immunoSEQ output, filtering matching that applied to full-length reads could not be performed. To assign V/J genes and CDR3, sequences were annotated using PyIR, a Python wrapper for IgBLAST v1.9, with IMGT germline references. Reads were removed for weak V/J assignments (E-value above 1e-6), missing CDR3, stop codons, out-of-frame junctions, or ambiguous translated residues. V3J clonotypes were defined as sequences sharing the same inferred V gene, J gene, and CDR3 amino acid sequence. Percentage overlap between repertoires was computed as shared unique clonotypes divided by the size of the smaller repertoire. RTK rarefaction, the Chao1 estimator, and Recon v2.1 estimates of unobserved clonotypes were used to assess repertoire richness. OLGA was used to compute generation probabilities for all TCRbeta clonotypes that the gDNA method yielded from several donors. TCRdb limited this immuneACCESS table to in-frame rearrangements with V and J called. A share of clones is missing; checked studies link under half to unresolved V genes, and the rest is unexplained. The DNA was the basis for D and trimming; V, J and clone size are from that table. This sample holds about 2.2 million clones; about 94% were observed only once. Of the sample, approximately 1.7% is held by the ten largest clones.

The sample taken for sequencing was naive CD8+ T cells from PBMCs. Sample cell subset or site, as interpreted from the label and publication: CD45RA+CCR7+. The source of this sequence is a man between 18 and 29 years old in good health. Some clones in this sample may be carry-over from other donors' samples.

DNA sequence: TGTGCCAGCAGCTGGACAGGGGACCGACGAGAAAAACTGTTTTTT. This is translated as CASSWTGDRREKLFF. Recombination linked TRBV7-9 to TRBJ1-4; 9 bases in the middle match TRBD1. CDR1 is given as SEHNR and CDR2 as FQNEAQ, both from the germline V gene (reference sequence). The germline V end is reduced by 4 bases and the J end by 8 bases; junction bases left unmatched: 8. The CDR3 starts with the cysteine, ends with the phenylalanine, and has 15 residues. The retained sequence is limited to the CDR3, 45 bases, with the frame set at the first base.